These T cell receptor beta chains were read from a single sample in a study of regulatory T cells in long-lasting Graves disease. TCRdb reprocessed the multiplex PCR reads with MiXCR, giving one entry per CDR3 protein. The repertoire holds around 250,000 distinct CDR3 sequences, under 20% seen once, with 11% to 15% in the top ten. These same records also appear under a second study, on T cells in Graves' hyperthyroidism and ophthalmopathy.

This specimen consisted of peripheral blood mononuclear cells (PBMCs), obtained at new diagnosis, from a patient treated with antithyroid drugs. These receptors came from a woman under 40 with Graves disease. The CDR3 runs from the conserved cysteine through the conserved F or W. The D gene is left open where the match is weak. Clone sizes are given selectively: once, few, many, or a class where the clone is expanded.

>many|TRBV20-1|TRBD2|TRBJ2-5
CSAANSRLAAETQYF
TGCAGTGCTGCCAATTCGCGACTAGCGGCGGAGACCCAGTACTTC
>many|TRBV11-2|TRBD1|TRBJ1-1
CASSLDSTGTGFTNTEAFF
TGTGCCAGCAGCTTAGATTCAACCGGGACAGGGTTTACGAACACTGAAGCTTTCTTT
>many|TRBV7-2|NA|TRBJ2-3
CASSLLRPGGTDTQYF
TGTGCCAGCAGCTTACTGCGGCCCGGGGGCACAGATACGCAGTATTTT
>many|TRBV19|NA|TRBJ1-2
CASSVGDGYTF
TGTGCCAGTAGTGTGGGTGATGGCTACACCTTC
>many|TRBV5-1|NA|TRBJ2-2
CASSLDGENTGELFF
TGCGCCAGCAGCTTGGACGGTGAGAACACCGGGGAGCTGTTTTTT
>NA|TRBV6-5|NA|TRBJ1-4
CASSYSHRGISTREKLFF
TGTGCCAGCAGTTACTCTCATCGTGGGATTTCGACCCGTGAAAAACTGTTTTTT
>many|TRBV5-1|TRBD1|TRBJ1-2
CASSLSYRGGNYGYTF
TGCGCCAGCAGCTTGTCCTACAGGGGCGGTAACTATGGCTACACCTTC
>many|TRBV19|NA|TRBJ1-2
CAILEVGGYTF
TGTGCCATCCTGGAGGTCGGCGGCTACACCTTC
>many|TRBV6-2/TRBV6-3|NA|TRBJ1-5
CASSFRDLNSNQPQHF
TGTGCCAGCAGTTTCCGGGACCTAAATAGCAATCAGCCCCAGCATTTT
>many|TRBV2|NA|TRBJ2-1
CALRVSTYNEQFF
TGTGCCCTCAGGGTGAGCACCTACAATGAGCAGTTCTTC
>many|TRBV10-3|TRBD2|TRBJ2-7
CAIGEPGLGSSYEQYF
TGTGCCATCGGGGAACCGGGACTAGGTAGCTCCTACGAGCAGTACTTC
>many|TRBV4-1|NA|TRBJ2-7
CASSQVRNRPYEQYF
TGCGCCAGCAGCCAAGTAAGAAACAGACCCTACGAGCAGTACTTC